Each of the 26 T cell receptor beta chains below was sequenced from the same sample in a study of shared clonotypes between healthy human individuals. Clones were sequenced by immunoSEQ multiplex PCR, and TCRdb holds only the in-frame ones, with some missing. This sample carries millions of clones, just over 90% of them seen once, and the ten largest clones take over 0.12%. Sequenced input: naive CD4+ T cells sorted from blood. The sample's subset: CD45RA+ positively selected. All receptors derive from a man younger than 35 in good health.

The rearrangement uses TRBV6-1 and TRBJ2-3; 7 nucleotides agree with TRBD2. Germline trimming cut 10 bases from V and 4 bases from J; bases unmatched to any gene: 11. The CDR3 runs 14 residues. The germline V gene has CDR1 MNHNS and CDR2 SASEGT. Here the CDR3 DNA reads TGTGCCACCTCCCTGAGGGGAGGGCCAGATACGCAGTATTTT. Amino acids: CATSLRGGPDTQYF.

The chain couples TRBV10-3 to TRBJ2-7, with D perhaps matching TRBD2 (5 bases). Germline CDR1 reads ENHRY; CDR2 reads SYGVKD. Between the trimmed V and J ends, which lost 8 bases and 3 bases, there was a span of 8 bases. The CDR3 runs to 11 residues. CDR3 sequence: CAIGLRYEQYF. CDR3 DNA sequence: TGTGCCATCGGACTCCGCTACGAGCAGTACTTC.

This chain links TRBV10-2 with TRBJ2-7; TRBD2 matches 8 bases. V gave up 0 bases and J gave up 13 bases; unmatched junction bases: 14. The germline CDR1 and CDR2 sequences are WSHSY and SAAADI. There are 15 residues in the CDR3. The CDR3 region is CASSESEGLAGARYF. The DNA of the CDR3 is TGCGCCAGCAGTGAGTCTGAGGGGCTAGCGGGTGCACGTTACTTC.

This sequence joins TRBV30 and TRBJ1-4; D may be TRBD1 (5 bases). The CDR3 is made up of 15 amino acids. The V end lost 2 bases, the J end lost 2 bases, and 12 bases lay between the germline ends. CDR1 and CDR2 (germline): GTSNPN, SVGIG (reference sequence). The CDR3 bases are TGTGCCTGGAGTACCCGACAGTCGACTAATGAAAAACTGTTTTTT. It codes for CAWSTRQSTNEKLFF.

V usage is TRBV5-1 and J usage is TRBJ2-6, with TRBD1 as a possible D gene (5 bases). The V gene lost 5 bases and the J gene lost 0 bases, with 12 bases spanning the gap. The germline V gene has CDR1 SGHRS and CDR2 YFSETQ. This CDR3 has 16 residues. The CDR3 reads CASSSIQGSGANVLTF. The DNA of the CDR3 is TGCGCCAGCAGTTCGATTCAGGGCTCTGGGGCCAACGTCCTGACTTTC.

This clone was observed once. J is TRBJ1-5 and V is TRBV15; no definite D call. Germline-derived CDR1 and CDR2 are LNHNV and YYDKDF (reference sequence). This CDR3 contains 15 residues. Trimming cost V 0 bases and J 2 bases, with 8 bases left between them. CDR3 residues: CATSRDRRGNQPQHF. In nucleotides, the CDR3 is TGTGCCACCAGCAGAGATCGTAGGGGCAATCAGCCCCAGCATTTT.

This chain connects TRBV27 to TRBJ1-5; a possible D gene is TRBD1 (5 bases). This CDR3 is built from 15 residues. V was trimmed by 0 bases and J by 3 bases, leaving 9 bases between them. CDR1 is MNHEY and CDR2 is SMNVEV in the germline V gene (reference sequence). The CDR3 region is CASSLSGAVNQPQHF. CDR3 sequence (DNA): TGTGCCAGCAGTTTATCAGGGGCCGTCAATCAGCCCCAGCATTTT.

This clone was seen only once. The chain links TRBV7-2 to TRBJ1-4; D remains ambiguous. This CDR3 region has 14 residues. In germline, CDR1 is SGHTA, CDR2 FQGNSA. Deletions cut 5 bases from V and 3 bases from J, with 10 bases between. The CDR3 bases are TGTGCCAGCAGCCCCCCGGTAGCTAATGAAAAACTGTTTTTT. This translates into CASSPPVANEKLFF.

This chain connects TRBV19 to TRBJ2-3; 9 nucleotides agree with TRBD2. This CDR3 contains 15 residues. J was trimmed by 5 bases and V by 5 bases; bases with no gene match: 8. Germline CDR1 and CDR2: LNHDA and SQIVND (reference sequence). CDR3 nucleotide sequence: TGTGCCAGTAGTCCCCTAGCGGGAACGATAGATACGCAGTATTTT. Translation gives CASSPLAGTIDTQYF.

J is TRBJ2-1 and V is TRBV29-1; D gene ambiguous. The CDR3 length is 14 residues. The germline V gene has CDR1 SQVTM and CDR2 ANQGSEA. V lost 4 bases and J lost 4, with 14 bases in between. CDR3 sequence reads: CSVVKEIGYNEQFF. The CDR3 coding sequence is TGCAGCGTTGTGAAGGAGATAGGATACAATGAGCAGTTCTTC.

The J gene is TRBJ1-1, the V gene TRBV18, with TRBD1 as a possible D gene (5 bases). This CDR3 has 14 amino acids. V was clipped by 1 base and J by 4 bases, with 10 bases between them. Germline CDR1 KGHSH, CDR2 LQKENI. The CDR3 spells CASSPLTEGTEAFF. CDR3 DNA: TGTGCCAGCTCACCACTGACAGAAGGCACTGAAGCTTTCTTT.

There are a few counts of this clone. This chain joins TRBV28 and TRBJ1-1; D is perhaps TRBD1 (6 bases). V was trimmed by 5 bases and J by 0 bases, leaving 13 bases between them. Germline values: CDR1 MDHEN, CDR2 SYDVKM. The CDR3 runs 15 residues. Written as DNA, the CDR3 is TGTGCCAGCAGTACTAACAGGGTCGTGAACACTGAAGCTTTCTTT. Residues: CASSTNRVVNTEAFF.

This chain's CDR3 is CASSQIGGGTEAFF. The CDR3 nucleotides are TGCGCCAGCAGCCAAATCGGAGGAGGTACTGAAGCTTTCTTT. V usage is TRBV4-3 and J usage is TRBJ1-1; unclear D gene. V shed 2 bases and J shed 5 bases, with 12 bases lying between them. There are 14 residues in the CDR3. Germline V lookup: CDR1 LGHNA, CDR2 YSLEER.

This chain joins TRBV28 and TRBJ1-1, with 7 bases matching TRBD1. The CDR3 is made up of 16 amino acids. In germline, CDR1 is MDHEN, CDR2 SYDVKM. The V segment lost 1 base and the J segment 2 bases; nucleotides outside the gene matches: 7. The CDR3 DNA reads as TGTGCCAGCAGTTTATTGCCCGGACAGGCTAACACTGAAGCTTTCTTT. Translated, it gives CASSLLPGQANTEAFF.

The chain recombines TRBV21-1 with TRBJ1-1; TRBD1, the D gene given by the table, was not confirmed from the DNA. TRBV21-1 represents a pseudogene. The CDR3 length is 20 residues. The CDR3 is CASSKGVRETGEGLNTEAFF. In DNA form, the CDR3 reads TGTGCCAGCAGCAAAGGGGTGAGGGAGACAGGCGAGGGGCTAAACACTGAAGCTTTCTTT.

This rearrangement joins TRBV6-1 to TRBJ2-3; unclear D gene. There are 17 residues in the CDR3. The V end lost 4 bases, the J end lost 0 bases, and 17 bases lay between the germline ends. Germline CDR1 and CDR2: MNHNS and SASEGT. The CDR3 spells CASSALQSSTSTDTQYF. CDR3 sequence (DNA): TGTGCCAGCAGTGCGCTACAGAGTTCAACTAGCACAGATACGCAGTATTTT.

V and J are TRBV5-1 and TRBJ2-3; D tentatively reads TRBD1 or TRBD2 (6 bases each). Germline loops: CDR1 SGHRS, CDR2 YFSETQ. This CDR3 comprises 16 residues. V shed 0 bases and J shed 1 base, with 12 bases lying between them. The CDR3 nucleotides are TGCGCCAGCAGCTTGGTGGGGGGCGTCGGCACAGATACGCAGTATTTT. Translating gives CASSLVGGVGTDTQYF.

Comment on this clone: Within the sample, other DNA sequences also encode this same CDR3. CDR3 in DNA: TGCGCCAGCAGTCCCGGGACAGGGGCCGGAAACACCATATATTTT. Its protein product is CASSPGTGAGNTIYF. The chain links TRBV5-1 to TRBJ1-3; TRBD1 aligns across 10 bases. Per germline, CDR1 SGHRS and CDR2 YFSETQ. The CDR3 has 15 residues. V shed 5 bases, J shed 4 bases, and the junction held 6 bases outside the gene matches.

In regard to this clone: In the same sample, other DNA sequences code for this CDR3. V usage is TRBV18 and J usage is TRBJ2-2; no reliable D call. This CDR3 has 13 amino acids. Trimming left V 3 bases short and J 2 bases short, with 4 bases between. CDR1 and CDR2 (germline): KGHSH, LQKENI. The CDR3 region has the DNA TGTGCCAGCTCACCGTTTAACACCGGGGAGCTGTTTTTT. Translation gives CASSPFNTGELFF.

V usage is TRBV5-1 and J usage is TRBJ2-3; 9 bases match TRBD1. The V gene end was trimmed by 6 bases and the J gene end by 4 bases; junction bases not matched to a gene: 15. In germline, CDR1 is SGHRS, CDR2 YFSETQ. CDR3 length: 17 residues. CDR3 nucleotide sequence: TGCGCCAGCACTCCCGCCGACAGGGGGGCGTTTGCAGATACGCAGTATTTT. Protein product: CASTPADRGAFADTQYF.

This chain links TRBV29-1 with TRBJ2-1, with 14 bases identical to TRBD2. Per the germline V gene, CDR1 is SQVTM and CDR2 is ANQGSEA. The CDR3 contains 13 residues. The J segment lost 8 bases and the V segment lost 7 bases, leaving 4 bases of the junction unmatched. This CDR3 is CSGGLAGVHEQFF. The CDR3 nucleotides are TGCAGCGGGGGACTAGCGGGAGTGCATGAGCAGTTCTTC.

Concerning this clone itself: Other DNA sequences in the sample encode the same CDR3. The V and J genes are TRBV11-2 and TRBJ2-3; D gene unclear. The germline V gene encodes CDR1 SGHAT and CDR2 FQNNGV. The V end was cut by 0 bases, the J end by 4 bases, with 2 bases between. CDR3 length equals 12 residues. The CDR3: CASSLDSDTQYF. CDR3 nucleotides: TGTGCCAGCAGCTTAGATTCAGATACGCAGTATTTT.

The rearrangement uses TRBV19 and TRBJ1-2; 7 nucleotides align to TRBD1. The V gene's germline CDR1 is LNHDA and CDR2 SQIVND (reference sequence). Losses at the gene ends were 6 bases for V and 8 bases for J; bases not matched to a gene: 15. CDR3 length: 15 residues. The CDR3 sequence: CASSTTRDSEGGYTF. The CDR3 DNA sequence: TGTGCCAGTAGCACGACCAGGGACAGCGAGGGCGGCTACACCTTC.

This chain uses TRBV21-1 with TRBJ1-1. TRBV21-1 is a listed pseudogene. This CDR3 spans 11 amino acids. The CDR3 sequence is CASSQGGGAFF. The DNA of the CDR3 is TGTGCCAGCAGCCAAGGGGGGGGAGCTTTCTTT.

V is TRBV5-1 and J is TRBJ2-7, with D maybe TRBD1 (5 bases). This CDR3 contains 15 residues. Germline V CDR1 and CDR2: SGHRS, YFSETQ. The ends were cut back, 0 bases at V and 1 base at J, with 11 bases in the middle. The CDR3 sequence: CASSLALTASYEQYF. The CDR3 DNA is TGCGCCAGCAGCTTGGCCCTGACAGCTTCCTACGAGCAGTACTTC.

V usage is TRBV6-5 and J usage is TRBJ2-3; D possibly corresponds to TRBD1 (6 bases). V was trimmed by 5 bases and J by 10 bases, leaving 16 bases between them. The CDR3 loop spans 13 amino acids. The germline gives CDR1 MNHEY, CDR2 SVGAGI. Written as DNA, the CDR3 is TGTGCCAGCAGTATAAATCAGGGGCTCGCGCAGTATTTT. It specifies CASSINQGLAQYF.